One and the same sample provided the 5 T cell receptor beta chains below, sequenced in a study of blood T cell repertoires in COVID-19. Clones were sequenced by immunoSEQ multiplex PCR, and TCRdb holds only the in-frame ones, with some missing. The sample contains some 77,000 clones, 90% of which appear only once. Sequenced: peripheral blood. These receptor sequences come from a woman at least 80 years old with active or convalescent COVID-19.

This chain joins TRBV29-1 and TRBJ2-7, with 7 bases that match TRBD1. The V gene's germline CDR1 is SQVTM and CDR2 ANQGSEA. CDR3 length equals 12 residues. Losses at the gene ends were 6 bases for V and 2 bases for J; bases not matched to a gene: 4. The CDR3: CSVSQGTYEQYF. DNA for the CDR3: TGCAGCGTCTCACAGGGGACCTACGAGCAGTACTTC.

This clone was observed a single time. The V and J genes are TRBV10-3 and TRBJ1-2; 8 bases are a match to TRBD1. The CDR3 is made up of 16 amino acids. Trimming cost V 7 bases and J 1 base; bases outside gene matches: 11. The germline gives CDR1 ENHRY, CDR2 SYGVKD. CDR3 in amino acids: CAITNRGGALNYGYTF. In DNA, the CDR3 is TGTGCCATCACCAACAGGGGGGGGGCGCTTAACTATGGCTACACCTTC.

The gene calls are TRBV5-6 and TRBJ2-1; 10 bases fit TRBD2. CDR1 and CDR2 from the germline V gene are SGHDT and YYEEEE. The CDR3 is 18 residues long. With 0 bases clipped from V and 2 bases from J, the junction kept 8 bases outside the gene matches. In DNA form, the CDR3 reads TGTGCCAGCAGCTTGGCGTCCGGCAGCGGGAGGGCCTACAATGAGCAGTTCTTC. It is translated as CASSLASGSGRAYNEQFF.

The V and J genes are TRBV2 and TRBJ2-3; 12 positions agree with TRBD2. Per the germline V gene, CDR1 is SNHLY and CDR2 is FYNNEI. The CDR3 is made up of 15 amino acids. V trimming: 8 bases; J trimming: 6 bases; junction bases outside the gene matches: 9. This CDR3 is CASGYTSGRTDTQYF. The CDR3, as DNA: TGTGCCAGCGGGTACACTAGCGGGAGGACGGATACGCAGTATTTT.

The chain uses TRBV27 and TRBJ1-1; D gene ambiguous. Germline V gene sequence: CDR1 MNHEY, CDR2 SMNVEV (reference sequence). The CDR3 length is 14 residues. With 6 bases removed from V and 0 bases from J, the gap between germline ends came to 11 bases. CDR3 nucleotide sequence: TGTGCCAGCAGAAGAGGTAACATGAACACTGAAGCTTTCTTT. Encoded protein: CASRRGNMNTEAFF.